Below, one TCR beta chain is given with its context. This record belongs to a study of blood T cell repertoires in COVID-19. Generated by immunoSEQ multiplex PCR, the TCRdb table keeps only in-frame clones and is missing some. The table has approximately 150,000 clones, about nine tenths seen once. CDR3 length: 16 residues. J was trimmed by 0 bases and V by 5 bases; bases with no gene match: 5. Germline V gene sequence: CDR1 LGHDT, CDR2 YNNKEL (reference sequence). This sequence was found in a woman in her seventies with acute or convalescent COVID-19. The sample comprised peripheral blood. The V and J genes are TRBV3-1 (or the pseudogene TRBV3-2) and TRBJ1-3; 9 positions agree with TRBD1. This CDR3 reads CASSETGGLSGNTIYF. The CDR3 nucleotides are TGTGCCAGCAGCGAAACAGGGGGCCTCTCTGGAAACACCATATATTTT.